A single sample is the source of the 9 T cell receptor beta chains below, sequenced in a study of shared clonotypes between healthy human individuals. Sequencing used immunoSEQ multiplex PCR; TCRdb keeps in-frame clones, though not all of them. The sample records 2,500,000 or so clones, roughly 92% being singletons. Material: naive CD4+ T cells from PBMCs. The subset: CD45RA+ positively selected. The receptor source for this set is a young man in good health. Some clones in this sample may be carry-over from other donors' samples.

As DNA, the CDR3 is TGTGCCAGTAGTACGAACCACGGGGGAGGTCAGCCCCAGCATTTT. Protein: CASSTNHGGGQPQHF. The chain uses TRBV19 and TRBJ1-5; D possibly corresponds to TRBD1 (5 bases). Looked up from germline, CDR1 is LNHDA and CDR2 is SQIVND (reference sequence). The length of the CDR3 is 15 residues. Trimming stripped 4 bases from V and 6 bases from J, with 16 bases between. The full variable domain, rest sourced from reference TRBV19 and TRBJ1-5, is DGGITQSPKYLFRKEGQNVTLSCEQNLNHDAMYWYRQDPGQGLRLIYYSQIVNDFQKGDIAEGYSVSREKKESFPLTVTSAQKNPTAFYLCASSTNHGGGQPQHFGDGTRLSIL.

For this clone: Other DNA sequences of this sample code for an identical CDR3. V is TRBV9 and J is TRBJ2-3, with D maybe TRBD2 (5 bases). V was pared by 0 bases and J by 6 bases, with 8 bases between. The CDR3 runs to 13 residues. Germline V gene lookup returns CDR1 SGDLS and CDR2 YYNGEE. The DNA of the CDR3 is TGTGCCAGCAGCGTAGCTACGGGGGATACGCAGTATTTT. It yields the protein CASSVATGDTQYF. Supplemented by reference TRBV9 and TRBJ2-3, the full variable domain reads DSGVTQTPKHLITATGQRVTLRCSPRSGDLSVYWYQQSLDQGLQFLIQYYNGEERAKGNILERFSAQQFPDLHSELNLSSLELGDSALYFCASSVATGDTQYFGPGTRLTVL.

This clone was counted a single time. The chain couples TRBV19 to TRBJ1-1; D is uncertain. CDR3 size: 16 residues. Germline V gene data show CDR1 as LNHDA and CDR2 as SQIVND (reference sequence). V was pared by 0 bases and J by 0 bases, with 11 bases between. CDR3 sequence: CASSIDPRGVNTEAFF. Written as DNA, the CDR3 is TGTGCCAGTAGTATAGATCCCCGGGGTGTGAACACTGAAGCTTTCTTT.

This chain's CDR3 is CASSPTSGSPTGELFF. For the CDR3, the DNA is TGTGCCAGCAGCCCAACTAGCGGGAGTCCCACCGGGGAGCTGTTTTTT. The genes are TRBV11-2 and TRBJ2-2; 11 nucleotides agree with TRBD2. In germline, CDR1 is SGHAT, CDR2 FQNNGV. CDR3 length equals 16 residues. V was pared by 5 bases and J by 4 bases, with 6 bases of the junction left unmatched. Together with reference TRBV11-2 and TRBJ2-2, the CDR3 gives the full variable domain: EAGVAQSPRYKIIEKRQSVAFWCNPISGHATLYWYQQILGQGPKLLIQFQNNGVVDDSQLPKDRFSAERLKGVDSTLKIQPAKLEDSAVYLCASSPTSGSPTGELFFGEGSRLTVL.

The chain joins TRBV7-2 to TRBJ1-1; maybe TRBD1 (5 bases). Trimming took off 3 bases at V and 3 bases at J, with 17 bases between the two ends. CDR1 and CDR2 from the germline V gene are SGHTA and FQGNSA. This CDR3 has 16 amino acids. In DNA, the CDR3 is TGTGCCAGCAGCTTTCGGGTCCCAGGAGGGGACACTGAAGCTTTCTTT. Its translation is CASSFRVPGGDTEAFF.

The chain couples TRBV28 to TRBJ2-2; D unresolved. V gave up 7 bases and J gave up 5 bases, with 17 bases separating them. CDR1 and CDR2 from the germline V gene are MDHEN and SYDVKM. The CDR3 has 15 residues. CDR3 in DNA: TGTGCCAGCACAAAAAACAATCCCTATACCGGGGAGCTGTTTTTT. Its protein product is CASTKNNPYTGELFF. Complete variable domain (other parts from reference TRBV28 and TRBJ2-2): DVKVTQSSRYLVKRTGEKVFLECVQDMDHENMFWYRQDPGLGLRLIYFSYDVKMKEKGDIPEGYSVSREKKERFSLILESASTNQTSMYLCASTKNNPYTGELFFGEGSRLTVL.

This chain joins TRBV7-9 and TRBJ2-1; 7 bases are shared with TRBD1. After removal of 2 bases from V and 5 bases from J, the junction contained 9 bases not matched to a gene. The CDR3 runs to 16 residues. Germline CDR1 reads SEHNR; CDR2 reads FQNEAQ (reference sequence). Here the CDR3 DNA reads TGTGCCAGCAGCTTACCCGGACTTAGGGGGCACAATGAGCAGTTCTTC. Translated, it gives CASSLPGLRGHNEQFF.

With regard to this clone: Other DNA sequences of this sample code for an identical CDR3. The chain carries TRBV9 and TRBJ2-2; the match to TRBD2 covers 7 bases. Germline V gene data show CDR1 as SGDLS and CDR2 as YYNGEE. This CDR3 has 15 amino acids. The trim removed 0 bases at V and 3 bases at J, leaving 2 bases unmatched. For the CDR3, the DNA is TGTGCCAGCAGCGTAGCCGGGGGGTACACCGGGGAGCTGTTTTTT. This translates into CASSVAGGYTGELFF.

Comment on this clone: The same CDR3 can be traced to other DNA sequences in this sample. V and J are TRBV19 and TRBJ1-2, with 8 bases that match TRBD1. V gave up 9 bases and J gave up 4 bases; unmatched junction bases: 4. Germline-derived CDR1 and CDR2 are LNHDA and SQIVND (reference sequence). This CDR3 has 12 residues. The CDR3 here is CASSGGGYGYTF. The CDR3 region has the DNA TGTGCCAGCTCAGGGGGCGGCTATGGCTACACCTTC.